The 14 T cell receptor beta chains presented below share a single source sample, sequenced in a study of neurological immune-mediated disorders. TCRdb recomputed calls from the 5' RACE reads with MiXCR, one row per CDR3 protein. The table shows around 100,000 distinct CDR3 sequences, with about 10% occurring only once. Noted time point: longitudinal time-point 3. Sequences were obtained from PBMCs. Receptor source: a female donor with HTLV-1-associated myelopathy (HAM/TSP).

This clonotype was seen only a few times. The CDR3 here is CASSSELAGGRSSTDTQYF. The DNA of the CDR3 is TGTGCCAGCAGTTCTGAACTAGCGGGGGGGCGATCCAGCACAGATACGCAGTATTTT. The chain carries TRBV6-5 and TRBJ2-3; TRBD2 agrees at 13 bases. The CDR3 length is 19 residues. V lost 4 bases and J lost 0; bases outside the gene matches: 10. Germline-derived CDR1 and CDR2 are MNHEY and SVGAGI.

This clonotype was recorded many times. The rearrangement uses TRBV4-1 and TRBJ2-5; 8 bases are a match to TRBD2. Germline-derived CDR1 and CDR2 are MGHRA and YSYEKL. V lost 3 bases and J lost 2; bases outside the gene matches: 8. The CDR3 covers 16 residues. The CDR3 nucleotides are TGCGCCAGCAGCCAGATTGGGGCGGGGGGACAAGAGACCCAGTACTTC. This encodes CASSQIGAGGQETQYF.

Worth noting for this clonotype: This may be a read error: a much more frequent sequence differs by one nucleotide. This sequence joins TRBV6-5 and TRBJ2-1, with TRBD2 as a possible D gene (5 bases). V lost 4 bases to trimming and J lost 8 bases, with 18 bases between them. The CDR3 totals 15 residues. Germline V lookup: CDR1 MNHEY, CDR2 SVGAGI. The CDR3 is CASSSQQWVGDEQFF. The CDR3, as DNA: TGTGCCAGCAGTTCCCAACAGTGGGTCGGGGATGAGCAGTTCTTC.

This clonotype appeared many times. The chain links TRBV11-2 to TRBJ1-1; a possible D gene is TRBD1 (6 bases). Trimming removed 0 bases from V and 6 bases from J, with 11 bases in between. CDR1 is SGHAT, CDR2 FQNNGV, per germline. The CDR3 covers 14 residues. This CDR3 reads CASSLDTGRAEAFF. The CDR3 DNA reads as TGTGCCAGCAGCTTAGACACAGGGAGGGCTGAAGCTTTCTTT.

This clonotype is a singleton in its sample. CDR3 DNA sequence: TGTGCCAGCAGTTACTCGGCGACCTCAAGCACCGGGGAGCTGTTTTTT. Its translation is CASSYSATSSTGELFF. The V gene is TRBV6-5, the J gene TRBJ2-2; the D is unclear. The V gene's germline CDR1 is MNHEY and CDR2 SVGAGI. This CDR3 region has 16 residues. Trimming shortened V by 0 bases and J by 4 bases, and 12 bases separated the two germline ends.

This clonotype showed up many times. The chain carries TRBV2 and TRBJ1-1, with 10 bases aligning to TRBD1. After removal of 6 bases from V and 7 bases from J, the junction contained 8 bases not matched to a gene. This CDR3 comprises 14 residues. Germline V gene sequence: CDR1 SNHLY, CDR2 FYNNEI. The CDR3 region has the DNA TGTGCCAGCAGGGGACAGGGGATCGCGGGTGAAGCTTTCTTT. It translates to CASRGQGIAGEAFF.

This clonotype was recorded a few times. V usage is TRBV4-1 and J usage is TRBJ2-7, with 7 bases that match TRBD1. The CDR3 covers 17 residues. Germline loops: CDR1 MGHRA, CDR2 YSYEKL. The J segment lost 3 bases and the V segment lost 1 base, leaving 12 bases of the junction unmatched. CDR3 loop: CASSQAVIRDRNYEQYF. DNA for the CDR3: TGCGCCAGCAGCCAAGCCGTCATTCGGGACAGAAACTACGAGCAGTACTTC.

This clonotype was counted at least ten times. The rearrangement joins TRBV20-1 to TRBJ2-1, with 7 nucleotides matching TRBD1. Trimming cost V 5 bases and J 2 bases; bases outside gene matches: 9. The germline CDR1 and CDR2 sequences are DFQATT and SNEGSKA (reference sequence). The CDR3 has 15 residues. The CDR3 loop is CSARRQGKTYNEQFF. The CDR3 DNA reads as TGCAGTGCTCGCAGACAGGGAAAAACCTACAATGAGCAGTTCTTC.

This clonotype was found many times. This chain joins TRBV4-1 and TRBJ2-1, with D perhaps being TRBD1 or TRBD2 (5 bases each). Trimming removed 1 base at V and 5 bases at J, with 21 bases between. This CDR3 comprises 18 residues. Germline values: CDR1 MGHRA, CDR2 YSYEKL. The CDR3 coding sequence is TGCGCCAGCAGCCAAGTCACGGTCCGGGACCACCCCAACAATGAGCAGTTCTTC. Translating gives CASSQVTVRDHPNNEQFF.

This clonotype was picked up many times. The V and J genes are TRBV5-1 and TRBJ2-3; 13 nucleotides agree with TRBD2. The length of the CDR3 is 13 residues. Germline CDR1 and CDR2: SGHRS and YFSETQ. The V and J ends lost 2 bases and 14 bases, in that order; junction bases with no gene match: 5. CDR3 region: CASSFGLAGVRYF. CDR3 bases: TGCGCCAGCAGCTTTGGACTAGCGGGGGTGAGGTATTTT.

The CDR3: CASSLGDRGQTETQYF. The CDR3 coding sequence is TGCGCCAGCAGCTTAGGGGACAGGGGGCAGACAGAGACCCAGTACTTC. V usage is TRBV5-1 and J usage is TRBJ2-5, with 12 bases lining up with TRBD1. The CDR3 spans 16 residues. Germline V gene lookup returns CDR1 SGHRS and CDR2 YFSETQ. J gave up 4 bases and V 2 bases, and 6 bases lay outside the gene matches.

This clonotype has a count of ten or more. The rearrangement uses TRBV12-3 or TRBV12-4 and TRBJ1-2; D is uncertain. The CDR3 has 14 residues. Trimming pared 7 bases from V and 3 bases from J, leaving 15 bases between. CDR3 coding DNA: TGTGCCAGCACCGACTGGCGGAAGGACTATGGCTACACCTTC. Protein: CASTDWRKDYGYTF.

At least ten counts were recorded for this clonotype. The rearrangement uses TRBV7-2 and TRBJ2-7; the match to TRBD1 covers 8 bases. V trimming: 5 bases; J trimming: 5 bases; junction bases outside the gene matches: 8. Germline V lookup: CDR1 SGHTA, CDR2 FQGNSA. The CDR3 loop spans 14 amino acids. DNA for the CDR3: TGTGCCAGCAGCAAAGAAGGGACAGGTCACGAGCAGTACTTC. It codes for CASSKEGTGHEQYF.

There are a few counts of this clonotype. The CDR3 DNA sequence: TGCGCCAGCAGCTTGACGCGCGGGAGCAACACCGGGGAGCTGTTTTTT. It yields the protein CASSLTRGSNTGELFF. The chain carries TRBV5-1 and TRBJ2-2; the match to TRBD2 covers 7 bases. Germline-derived CDR1 and CDR2 are SGHRS and YFSETQ. V dropped 1 base and J dropped 2; count of bases not matched to a gene: 5. CDR3 length equals 16 residues. Full variable domain (missing parts from reference TRBV5-1 and TRBJ2-2): KAGVTQTPRYLIKTRGQQVTLSCSPISGHRSVSWYQQTPGQGLQFLFEYFSETQRNKGNFPGRFSGRQFSNSRSEMNVSTLELGDSALYLCASSLTRGSNTGELFFGEGSRLTVL.